One and the same sample provided the 15 T cell receptor beta chains below, sequenced in a study of glioma-infiltrating T cells after dendritic cell vaccination (dated by TCRdb to 2016 to 2018). Library preparation employed the immunoSEQ multiplex PCR assay. What TCRdb holds here is the immuneACCESS table cut down to in-frame rearrangements. Part of the clones is not present; checked against another copy, under half of the missing clones reflect an unresolved V gene, and the others are unexplained. The sample table records about 100,000 clones; 75% to 90% of these occur just once. Around 5.4% of the sample is held by the ten biggest clonotypes. Sample time point, as interpreted from the label and publication: after dendritic cell vaccination, including at tumor progression/relapse. The sequenced sample was blood, obtained after dendritic cell vaccination. Every receptor here comes from a human donor with glioblastoma.

Comment on this clone: Within the sample, other DNA sequences also encode this same CDR3. V is TRBV6-5 and J is TRBJ2-7; 7 bases match TRBD1. The germline V gene has CDR1 MNHEY and CDR2 SVGAGI. This CDR3 is 13 amino acids long. The ends lost 0 bases at V and 7 bases at J; junction bases unmatched: 3. Written as DNA, the CDR3 is TGTGCCAGCAGTTACTCGGAACAGGGGGAGCAGTACTTC. Protein sequence: CASSYSEQGEQYF.

The table lists this clone with a few counts. The V call is TRBV6-1, the J call TRBJ1-5; D call uncertain. Looked up from germline, CDR1 is MNHNS and CDR2 is SASEGT. With 6 bases removed from V and 7 bases from J, the gap between germline ends came to 19 bases. This CDR3 spans 15 amino acids. The CDR3 here is CASSEPPGLKQPQHF. The CDR3 DNA sequence: TGTGCCAGCAGCGAGCCGCCGGGATTGAAACAGCCCCAGCATTTT.

The chain recombines TRBV30 with TRBJ1-5, with TRBD1 matching over 8 bases. The V gene's germline CDR1 is GTSNPN and CDR2 SVGIG (reference sequence). V shed 0 bases and J 0 bases; nucleotides not matched to a gene: 13. There are 19 residues in the CDR3. The CDR3 region has the DNA TGTGCCTGGAGTGTACGCGTCGGACAGGGACCATATAGCAATCAGCCCCAGCATTTT. Translation: CAWSVRVGQGPYSNQPQHF.

There are a few counts of this clone. This chain joins TRBV18 and TRBJ1-6, with 8 bases matching TRBD1. Germline V gene lookup returns CDR1 KGHSH and CDR2 LQKENI. The J segment lost 7 bases and the V segment lost 3 bases, leaving 8 bases of the junction unmatched. CDR3 size: 16 residues. CDR3 in amino acids: CASSPFDRGQNSPLHF. DNA for the CDR3: TGTGCCAGCTCACCCTTCGACAGGGGTCAGAATTCACCCCTCCACTTT.

The rearrangement joins TRBV5-1 to TRBJ1-6; 10 nucleotides align to TRBD1. Trimming removed 4 bases from V and 10 bases from J; junction bases left unmatched: 8. CDR1 and CDR2 (germline): SGHRS, YFSETQ. This CDR3 has 15 residues. The CDR3 DNA reads TGCGCCAGCAGCAGGGACGGGACAGGGGTCTCACCCCTCCACTTT. Amino acid sequence: CASSRDGTGVSPLHF.

The chain combines TRBV7-6 with TRBJ2-7, with 8 bases that match TRBD2. After removal of 1 base from V and 3 bases from J, the junction contained 2 bases not matched to a gene. CDR3 length: 14 amino acids. In germline, CDR1 is SGHVS, CDR2 FNYEAQ. The CDR3 region is CASSLGLAGYEQYF. The CDR3, as DNA: TGTGCCAGCAGCTTAGGCCTAGCGGGCTACGAGCAGTACTTC. Full variable domain (missing parts from reference TRBV7-6 and TRBJ2-7): GAGVSQSPRYKVTKRGQDVALRCDPISGHVSLYWYRQALGQGPEFLTYFNYEAQQDKSGLPNDRFSAERPEGSISTLTIQRTEQRDSAMYRCASSLGLAGYEQYFGPGTRLTVT.

The chain has TRBV5-1 and TRBJ2-2; 9 bases match TRBD1. There are 18 residues in the CDR3. Germline CDR1 and CDR2: SGHRS and YFSETQ. J was trimmed by 1 base and V by 1 base; bases with no gene match: 8. The CDR3 sequence: CASSLWVPGQGNTGELFF. CDR3 DNA: TGCGCCAGCAGCTTGTGGGTTCCGGGACAGGGGAACACCGGGGAGCTGTTTTTT.

CDR3 sequence (DNA): TGTGCCAGTGACAAGACTAGCGGGGCCAGCTCCTACAATGAGCAGTTCTTC. Its translation is CASDKTSGASSYNEQFF. The chain uses TRBV25-1 and TRBJ2-1, with 11 nucleotides matching TRBD2. V trimming: 9 bases; J trimming: 0 bases; junction bases outside the gene matches: 10. The germline V gene has CDR1 MGHDK and CDR2 SYGVNS. The CDR3 runs 17 residues.

The rearrangement links TRBV9 to TRBJ2-1, with 9 bases fitting TRBD2. With V trimmed by 4 bases and J by 0 bases, 2 bases remained unmatched. CDR3 length: 15 amino acids. Per germline, CDR1 SGDLS and CDR2 YYNGEE. The CDR3 here is CASSTSGSSYNEQFF. The CDR3 DNA is TGTGCCAGCAGCACTAGCGGGTCCTCCTACAATGAGCAGTTCTTC.

The chain links TRBV29-1 to TRBJ2-2, with D possibly being TRBD1 (6 bases). This CDR3 has 12 amino acids. V lost 6 bases and J lost 7, with 12 bases in between. Germline assignment: CDR1 SQVTM and CDR2 ANQGSEA. DNA of the CDR3: TGCAGCGTACGCAGGGGCGGCGGGGAGCTGTTTTTT. It encodes CSVRRGGGELFF.

This clone was picked up a small number of times. The rearrangement links TRBV7-3 to TRBJ2-3; TRBD1 might be the D (6 bases). Germline CDR1 SGHTA, CDR2 FQGTGA. The CDR3 is made up of 13 amino acids. Trimming stripped 4 bases from V and 3 bases from J, with 8 bases between. This CDR3 reads CASSSTGTDTQYF. The DNA for the CDR3 is TGTGCCAGCAGCTCCACAGGGACAGATACGCAGTATTTT.

In its sample, this clone was seen a few times. V usage is TRBV6-4 and J usage is TRBJ2-2; the match to TRBD2 covers 11 bases. CDR3 length equals 14 residues. The germline CDR1 and CDR2 sequences are MRHNA and SNTAGT. Trimming at V came to 5 bases and at J to 4 bases, leaving 0 bases not matched to a gene. CDR3: CASSLAGGTGELFF. In nucleotides, the CDR3 is TGTGCCAGCAGTCTAGCGGGGGGCACCGGGGAGCTGTTTTTT.

This chain's CDR3 is CASSGNRGRAETQYF. The DNA for the CDR3 is TGTGCCAGTAGTGGGAACAGGGGGCGCGCGGAGACCCAGTACTTC. The rearrangement joins TRBV19 to TRBJ2-5; 9 nucleotides agree with TRBD1. Germline assignment: CDR1 LNHDA and CDR2 SQIVND (reference sequence). The length of the CDR3 is 15 residues. Trimming cost V 5 bases and J 5 bases; bases outside gene matches: 9. The full variable domain, its missing parts supplied by reference TRBV19 and TRBJ2-5, is DGGITQSPKYLFRKEGQNVTLSCEQNLNHDAMYWYRQDPGQGLRLIYYSQIVNDFQKGDIAEGYSVSREKKESFPLTVTSAQKNPTAFYLCASSGNRGRAETQYFGPGTRLLVL.

V gene TRBV4-1 combines with J gene TRBJ1-3; D ambiguous. The V gene's germline CDR1 is MGHRA and CDR2 YSYEKL. The CDR3 has 17 amino acids. The V gene lost 1 base and the J gene lost 3 bases, with 16 bases spanning the gap. The CDR3 loop reads CASSQVISGDSGNTIYF. Written as DNA, the CDR3 is TGCGCCAGCAGCCAAGTAATAAGCGGGGATAGTGGAAACACCATATATTTT.

This clone has a single count. The CDR3 loop reads CASSLGQSHEQYF. As DNA, the CDR3 is TGTGCCAGCAGCTTAGGACAGAGCCACGAGCAGTACTTC. The chain has TRBV7-8 and TRBJ2-7; perhaps TRBD1 as D (5 bases). Germline-derived CDR1 and CDR2 are SGHVS and FQNEAQ. The ends were cut back, 1 base at V and 5 bases at J, with 9 bases in the middle. The CDR3 sequence is 13 residues long.